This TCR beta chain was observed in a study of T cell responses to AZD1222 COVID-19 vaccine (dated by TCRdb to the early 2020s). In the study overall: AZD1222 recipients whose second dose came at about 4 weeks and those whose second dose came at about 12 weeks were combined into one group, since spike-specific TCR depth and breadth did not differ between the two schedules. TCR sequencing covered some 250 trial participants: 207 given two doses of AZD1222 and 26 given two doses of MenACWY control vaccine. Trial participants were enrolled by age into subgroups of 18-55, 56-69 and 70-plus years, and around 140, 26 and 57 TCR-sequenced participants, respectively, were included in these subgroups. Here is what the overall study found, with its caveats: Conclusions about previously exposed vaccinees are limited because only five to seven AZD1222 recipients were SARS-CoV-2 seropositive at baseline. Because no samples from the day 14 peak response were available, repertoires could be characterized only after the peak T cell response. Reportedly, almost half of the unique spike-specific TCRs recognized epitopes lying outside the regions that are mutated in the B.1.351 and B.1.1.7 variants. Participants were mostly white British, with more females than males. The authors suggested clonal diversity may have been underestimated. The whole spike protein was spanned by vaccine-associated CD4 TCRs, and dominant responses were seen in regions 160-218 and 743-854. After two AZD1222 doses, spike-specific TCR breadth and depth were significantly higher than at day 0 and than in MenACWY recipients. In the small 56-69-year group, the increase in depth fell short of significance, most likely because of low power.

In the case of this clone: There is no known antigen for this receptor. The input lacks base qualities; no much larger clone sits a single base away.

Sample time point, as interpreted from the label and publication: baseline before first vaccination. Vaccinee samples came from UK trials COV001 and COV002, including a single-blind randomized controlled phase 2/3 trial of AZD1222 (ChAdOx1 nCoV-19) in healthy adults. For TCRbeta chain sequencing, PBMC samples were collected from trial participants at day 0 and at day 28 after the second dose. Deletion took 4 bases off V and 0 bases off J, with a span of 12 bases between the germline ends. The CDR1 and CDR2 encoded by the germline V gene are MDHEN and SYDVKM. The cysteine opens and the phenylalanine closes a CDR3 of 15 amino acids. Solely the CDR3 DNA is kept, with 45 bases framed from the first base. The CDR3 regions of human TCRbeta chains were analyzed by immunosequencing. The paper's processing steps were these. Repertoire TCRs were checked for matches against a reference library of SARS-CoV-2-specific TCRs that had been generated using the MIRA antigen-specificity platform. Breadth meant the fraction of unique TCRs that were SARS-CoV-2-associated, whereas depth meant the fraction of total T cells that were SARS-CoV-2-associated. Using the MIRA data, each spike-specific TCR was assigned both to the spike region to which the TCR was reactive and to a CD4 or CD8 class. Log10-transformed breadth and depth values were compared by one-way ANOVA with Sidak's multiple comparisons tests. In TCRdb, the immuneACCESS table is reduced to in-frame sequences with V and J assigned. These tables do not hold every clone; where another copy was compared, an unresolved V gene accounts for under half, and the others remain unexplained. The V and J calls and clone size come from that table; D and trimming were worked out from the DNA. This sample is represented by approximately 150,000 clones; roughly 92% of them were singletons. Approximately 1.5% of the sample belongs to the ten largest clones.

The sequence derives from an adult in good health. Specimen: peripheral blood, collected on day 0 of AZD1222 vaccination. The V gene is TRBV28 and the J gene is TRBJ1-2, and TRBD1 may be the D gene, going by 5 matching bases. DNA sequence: TGTGCCAGCAGTTGGGGGACGCTAGCTAACTATGGCTACACCTTC. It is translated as CASSWGTLANYGYTF.